This T cell receptor beta chain comes out of a study of cytomegalovirus exposure and HLA in healthy donors. Study-level results: Immune exposure information comprised only CMV serostatus.

Comment on this clone: Its antigen is unknown.

Germline assignment: CDR1 PRHDT and CDR2 FYEKMQ (reference sequence). The V gene end was trimmed by 3 bases and the J gene end by 6 bases; junction bases not matched to a gene: 3. The CDR3 contains 13 residues. It was with 60 Vbeta and 13 Jbeta primers that the PCR ran. Profiled with immunoSEQ multiplex PCR; TCRdb holds only in-frame clones, not every one. This table has more than 100,000 clones, around 63% appearing once. The origin of this receptor is a man aged 35-49 years in good health and CMV-seropositive. The chain has TRBV13 and TRBJ1-2, with TRBD1 matching 8 bases. The specimen was PBMCs. The CDR3 loop reads CASSFTGGDGYTF. CDR3 sequence (DNA): TGTGCCAGCAGCTTCACAGGGGGTGATGGCTACACCTTC.